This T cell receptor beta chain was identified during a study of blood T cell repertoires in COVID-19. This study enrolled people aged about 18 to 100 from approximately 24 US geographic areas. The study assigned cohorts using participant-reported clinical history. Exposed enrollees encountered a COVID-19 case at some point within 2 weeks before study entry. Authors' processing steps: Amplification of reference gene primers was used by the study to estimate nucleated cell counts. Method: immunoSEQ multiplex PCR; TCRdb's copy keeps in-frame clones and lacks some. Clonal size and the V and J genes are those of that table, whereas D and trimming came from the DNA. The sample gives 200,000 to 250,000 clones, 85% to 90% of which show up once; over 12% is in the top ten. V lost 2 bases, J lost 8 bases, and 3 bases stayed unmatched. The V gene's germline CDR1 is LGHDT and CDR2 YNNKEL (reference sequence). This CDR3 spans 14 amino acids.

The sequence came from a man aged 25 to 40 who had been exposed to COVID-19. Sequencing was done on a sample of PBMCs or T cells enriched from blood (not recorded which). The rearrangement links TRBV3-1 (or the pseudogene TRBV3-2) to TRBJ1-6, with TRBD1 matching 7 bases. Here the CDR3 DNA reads TGTGCCAGCAGCCAAAACAGGGGAGATTCACCCCTCCACTTT. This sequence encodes CASSQNRGDSPLHF.